In its sample, the clone carrying this T cell receptor (beta chain) was seen a few times. Clones were read by immunoSEQ multiplex PCR, and TCRdb kept only the in-frame ones, dropping some. Here the sample spans some 150,000 clones, more than 75% being singletons. Germline assignment: CDR1 SGDLS and CDR2 YYNGEE. Trimming removed 7 bases at V and 2 bases at J, with 8 bases between. The CDR3 is 12 residues long. The source of the sample is a study of blood T cell repertoires in COVID-19. Study context: T cells, B-cell-depleted T cells, or PBMCs provided the cDNA or gDNA that served as material.

The receptor was isolated from a man aged 50 or older who had recovered from COVID-19. Sequencing input: peripheral blood. V usage is TRBV9 and J usage is TRBJ2-3; D unclear. CDR3 DNA sequence: TGTGCCAGCGCCCTAAACACAGATACGCAGTATTTT. It codes for CASALNTDTQYF. The full variable domain, its missing parts supplied by reference TRBV9 and TRBJ2-3, is DSGVTQTPKHLITATGQRVTLRCSPRSGDLSVYWYQQSLDQGLQFLIQYYNGEERAKGNILERFSAQQFPDLHSELNLSSLELGDSALYFCASALNTDTQYFGPGTRLTVL.